This passage covers 7 T cell receptor beta chains from one sample sequenced in a study of T cells in Graves' hyperthyroidism and ophthalmopathy. Amplification of TCR beta CDR3 regions used RNA as the template. The TCR CDR3 first-round RT-PCR relied on the HTBI primer set. MiXCR, applied by TCRdb to the multiplex PCR reads, yields one record per CDR3 protein. This sample has hundreds of thousands of distinct CDR3 sequences, with around a quarter found just once. The sequenced sample consisted of blood. These receptors came from a man aged 50-59 years with Graves' hyperthyroidism.

This clonotype has just a few counts. The J gene is TRBJ1-3, the V gene TRBV19, with 8 bases that match TRBD1. The CDR3 spans 16 residues. Germline-derived CDR1 and CDR2 are LNHDA and SQIVND (reference sequence). V shed 6 bases and J 0 bases; nucleotides not matched to a gene: 7. The CDR3 nucleotides are TGTGCCAGTAGCAGGGACAGGTTGAGCTCTGGAAACACCATATATTTT. This encodes CASSRDRLSSGNTIYF. Based on the CDR3 plus reference TRBV19 and TRBJ1-3, the full variable domain is DGGITQSPKYLFRKEGQNVTLSCEQNLNHDAMYWYRQDPGQGLRLIYYSQIVNDFQKGDIAEGYSVSREKKESFPLTVTSAQKNPTAFYLCASSRDRLSSGNTIYFGEGSWLTVV.

The sample holds a few counts of this clonotype. In DNA form, the CDR3 reads TGTGCCAGCAGCCGGGCCCCGAGGGACACTGAAGCTTTCTTT. Its protein is CASSRAPRDTEAFF. The chain employs TRBV9 and TRBJ1-1; the D is unclear. CDR1 and CDR2 (germline): SGDLS, YYNGEE. The CDR3 contains 14 residues. V was trimmed by 4 bases and J by 3 bases, leaving 13 bases between them.

The J gene is TRBJ2-2, the V gene TRBV10-3; D gene uncertain. Trimming shortened V by 7 bases and J by 6 bases, and 9 bases separated the two germline ends. Per the germline V gene, CDR1 is ENHRY and CDR2 is SYGVKD. CDR3 size: 12 residues. CDR3: CAITGYPGELFF. The CDR3 DNA sequence: TGTGCCATCACCGGGTACCCCGGGGAGCTGTTTTTT.

The chain uses TRBV12-3 or TRBV12-4 and TRBJ2-7; 7 bases line up with TRBD1. The CDR3 totals 14 residues. V lost 4 bases and J lost 4; bases outside the gene matches: 7. The CDR3 region has the DNA TGTGCCAGCAGTTCGACAGGGTTAGATTACGAGCAGTACTTC. Translation gives CASSSTGLDYEQYF.

V usage is TRBV12-3 or TRBV12-4 and J usage is TRBJ2-3, with 9 bases matching TRBD2. CDR3 length: 16 amino acids. V lost 1 base, J lost 7 bases, and 9 bases stayed unmatched. CDR3 coding DNA: TGTGCCAGCAGTTTAGAAAGGAGGCTAGCGGGATATACGCAGTATTTT. As protein: CASSLERRLAGYTQYF.

This clonotype was counted between two and nine times. The chain is built from TRBV20-1 and TRBJ2-1, with 16 positions matching TRBD2. There are 16 residues in the CDR3. From germline, CDR1 is DFQATT and CDR2 SNEGSKA (reference sequence). The J segment lost 6 bases and the V segment lost 6 bases, leaving 8 bases of the junction unmatched. The CDR3 loop is CSATGTSGRATNEQFF. The DNA for the CDR3 is TGCAGTGCCACCGGGACTAGCGGGAGGGCCACCAATGAGCAGTTCTTC.

This clonotype has a handful of counts. The J gene is TRBJ2-3, the V gene TRBV2, with TRBD2 identical over 7 bases. J was trimmed by 4 bases and V by 6 bases; bases with no gene match: 13. Germline CDR1 is SNHLY and CDR2 is FYNNEI. This CDR3 spans 16 amino acids. The CDR3: CASSEGRGGWADTQYF. In DNA, the CDR3 is TGTGCCAGCAGCGAGGGCCGGGGAGGGTGGGCAGATACGCAGTATTTT.